What follows are 27 T cell receptor beta chains derived from one specimen sequenced in a study of blood T cell repertoires in COVID-19. TCRdb keeps only in-frame clones here, not all; method: immunoSEQ multiplex PCR. The data contain about 56,000 clones, roughly four fifths of them singletons. Sequencing was performed on peripheral blood. The receptors were sampled from a woman aged 80 or older with acute or convalescent COVID-19.

V is TRBV5-8 and J is TRBJ2-1, with D perhaps matching TRBD2 (6 bases). V lost 3 bases, J lost 8 bases, and 12 bases lay in between. The CDR3 runs 13 residues. In germline, CDR1 is SGHTS, CDR2 YDEGEE. The CDR3 region has the DNA TGTGCCAGCAGCTGGGGACTTAACGATGAGCAGTTCTTC. Translation: CASSWGLNDEQFF.

The chain couples TRBV6-1 to TRBJ1-5, with D perhaps matching TRBD1 (5 bases). The CDR3 sequence is 14 residues long. Trimming took 5 bases from V and 9 from J, leaving 17 bases between them. In germline, CDR1 is MNHNS, CDR2 SASEGT. The CDR3 is CASSFRGAGGPQHF. The CDR3 DNA follows: TGTGCCAGCAGTTTCCGTGGGGCCGGTGGGCCCCAGCATTTT.

This clone was detected only once. The gene calls are TRBV16 and TRBJ2-1; 9 positions agree with TRBD1. The CDR3 consists of 15 residues. With 6 bases clipped from V and 9 bases from J, the junction kept 12 bases outside the gene matches. Looked up from germline, CDR1 is KGHSY and CDR2 is FQNENV. CDR3 in amino acids: CASSREYRGQVEQFF. CDR3 DNA sequence: TGTGCCAGCAGTCGCGAGTACAGGGGGCAGGTTGAGCAGTTCTTC.

J is TRBJ2-4 and V is TRBV6-5; D may be TRBD1 (6 bases). CDR3 length: 15 residues. Germline V lookup: CDR1 MNHEY, CDR2 SVGAGI. Trimming stripped 7 bases from V and 5 bases from J, with 18 bases between. The DNA for the CDR3 is TGTGCCAGCACCGAATTAGGGGGAGATGAAAACATTCAGTACTTC. Translation gives CASTELGGDENIQYF.

Written as DNA, the CDR3 is TGTGCCAGCAGCCAAGAAGGGGATCAAATTGAGCAGTTCTTC. Protein product: CASSQEGDQIEQFF. This chain joins TRBV4-2 and TRBJ2-1, with a weak D call TRBD1 (5 bases). V was cut by 0 bases and J by 9 bases, with 12 bases left in between. Germline loops: CDR1 LGHNA, CDR2 YNFKEQ. The CDR3 length is 14 residues.

This clone has a single count. The chain couples TRBV3-1 (or the pseudogene TRBV3-2) to TRBJ2-7; TRBD2 aligns across 8 bases. V dropped 4 bases and J dropped 0; count of bases not matched to a gene: 8. This CDR3 has 16 residues. Germline V gives CDR1 LGHDT, CDR2 YNNKEL (reference sequence). The CDR3 is CASSLISGGHSYEQYF. The CDR3 nucleotides are TGTGCCAGCAGCCTCATTTCGGGGGGGCACTCCTACGAGCAGTACTTC.

J is TRBJ2-2 and V is TRBV6-5; weak D call: TRBD1 (5 bases). The CDR3 is 14 amino acids. The V end lost 6 bases, the J end lost 8 bases, and 16 bases lay between the germline ends. Germline values: CDR1 MNHEY, CDR2 SVGAGI. The CDR3 region is CASRQAVGEGELFF. The CDR3 DNA is TGTGCCAGCAGACAGGCTGTGGGTGAGGGGGAGCTGTTTTTT.

The V gene is TRBV6-5, the J gene TRBJ1-2; 9 nucleotides align to TRBD1. The CDR3 is made up of 15 amino acids. J was trimmed by 7 bases and V by 3 bases; bases with no gene match: 9. Germline V gene data show CDR1 as MNHEY and CDR2 as SVGAGI. In DNA form, the CDR3 reads TGTGCCAGCAGTTATTTGGGACAGGGAATATCTGGCTACACCTTC. Its translation is CASSYLGQGISGYTF.

The J gene is TRBJ2-7, the V gene TRBV9; D perhaps matches TRBD2 (6 bases). With 2 bases removed from V and 3 bases from J, the gap between germline ends came to 9 bases. Looked up from germline, CDR1 is SGDLS and CDR2 is YYNGEE. The CDR3 covers 13 residues. The DNA for the CDR3 is TGTGCCAGCAGCGTTTTTAGCGGCTACGAGCAGTACTTC. The encoded protein is CASSVFSGYEQYF.

The V call is TRBV25-1, the J call TRBJ1-1; unclear D gene. In germline, CDR1 is MGHDK, CDR2 SYGVNS. Deletions cut 5 bases from V and 4 bases from J, with 5 bases between. CDR3 size: 11 residues. The CDR3 loop is CASSRGTEAFF. CDR3 DNA: TGTGCCAGCAGTAGAGGCACTGAAGCTTTCTTT.

The chain links TRBV7-2 to TRBJ2-7; D might be TRBD1 (6 bases). The germline V and J ends were trimmed by 5 bases and 2 bases, with 13 bases remaining between them. The CDR3 is 14 amino acids. Germline CDR1 and CDR2: SGHTA and FQGNSA. This CDR3 is CASSQNRVAYEQYF. Written as DNA, the CDR3 is TGTGCCAGCAGCCAAAACAGGGTTGCCTACGAGCAGTACTTC.

This chain links TRBV10-2 with TRBJ2-7, with 8 bases identical to TRBD2. Per germline, CDR1 WSHSY and CDR2 SAAADI. Trimming removed 7 bases from V and 2 bases from J; junction bases left unmatched: 4. There are 13 residues in the CDR3. The CDR3 DNA sequence: TGCGCCAGCACTGGACTAGCAACCTACGAGCAGTACTTC. Amino acid sequence: CASTGLATYEQYF.

This chain connects TRBV16 to TRBJ1-1, with D unclear. Germline CDR1 KGHSY, CDR2 FQNENV. This CDR3 comprises 15 residues. Between the trimmed V and J ends, which lost 4 bases and 0 bases, there was a span of 12 bases. The CDR3 DNA follows: TGTGCCAGCAGCCCTCAGATTCAGATGAACACTGAAGCTTTCTTT. It codes for CASSPQIQMNTEAFF.

The sample holds one count of this clone. This sequence joins TRBV29-1 and TRBJ1-1; maybe TRBD1 (5 bases). The V end was cut by 3 bases, the J end by 4 bases, with 18 bases between. The CDR3 totals 15 residues. From germline, CDR1 is SQVTM and CDR2 ANQGSEA. The CDR3 region is CSVEGPGRMGTEAFF. In DNA, the CDR3 is TGCAGCGTTGAGGGGCCAGGGAGGATGGGCACTGAAGCTTTCTTT. The full variable domain, in which reference TRBV29-1 and TRBJ1-1 provide the parts outside the CDR3, is SAVISQKPSRDICQRGTSLTIQCQVDSQVTMMFWYRQQPGQSLTLIATANQGSEATYESGFVIDKFPISRPNLTFSTLTVSNMSPEDSSIYLCSVEGPGRMGTEAFFGQGTRLTVV.

The chain combines TRBV12-3 or TRBV12-4 with TRBJ2-5; 9 bases align to TRBD2. The CDR3 has 13 amino acids. Trimming cost V 6 bases and J 5 bases; bases outside gene matches: 4. The DNA for the CDR3 is TGTGCCAGCAGGGGACTAGCCTGGGAGACCCAGTACTTC. Its protein product is CASRGLAWETQYF.

The chain couples TRBV28 to TRBJ2-3, with 7 bases identical to TRBD1. The V segment lost 3 bases and the J segment 5 bases; nucleotides outside the gene matches: 5. The CDR3 is 14 amino acids. The germline V gene has CDR1 MDHEN and CDR2 SYDVKM. CDR3 residues: CASSLGTALDTQYF. The CDR3, as DNA: TGTGCCAGCAGTTTGGGGACAGCCTTAGATACGCAGTATTTT.

This clone was counted between two and nine times. The V and J genes are TRBV6-5 and TRBJ1-2, with D perhaps matching TRBD1 (6 bases). Looked up from germline, CDR1 is MNHEY and CDR2 is SVGAGI. The V end was cut by 4 bases, the J end by 6 bases, with 12 bases between. The length of the CDR3 is 13 residues. Here the CDR3 DNA reads TGTGCCAGCAGTTCGATCGGGACAAATGGCTACACCTTC. Protein sequence: CASSSIGTNGYTF.

The rearrangement joins TRBV12-3 or TRBV12-4 to TRBJ2-1, with TRBD2 as a possible D gene (6 bases). The CDR3 is 13 amino acids. V lost 6 bases to trimming and J lost 9 bases, with 15 bases between them. CDR3 loop: CASRLAGGPEQFF. The CDR3 DNA reads as TGTGCCAGCAGACTCGCCGGAGGGCCTGAGCAGTTCTTC.

The genes are TRBV2 and TRBJ1-2; D is possibly TRBD1 (6 bases). V was cut by 6 bases and J by 4 bases, with 12 bases left in between. The CDR3 extends over 13 amino acids. Germline V CDR1 and CDR2: SNHLY, FYNNEI. The CDR3, as DNA: TGTGCCAGCAGATCAGGGGCTACCTATGGCTACACCTTC. Translated, it gives CASRSGATYGYTF.

The V gene is TRBV2, the J gene TRBJ2-7; maybe TRBD1 (5 bases). CDR3 size: 13 residues. Germline V gene data show CDR1 as SNHLY and CDR2 as FYNNEI. Between the trimmed V and J ends, which lost 4 bases and 3 bases, there was a span of 10 bases. The CDR3 DNA sequence: TGTGCCAGCAGTGTGGGCAGGGACTACGAGCAGTACTTC. Its translation is CASSVGRDYEQYF.

This chain joins TRBV16 and TRBJ2-7, with a weak D call TRBD2 (6 bases). Trimming left V 4 bases short and J 4 bases short, with 11 bases between. The germline CDR1 and CDR2 sequences are KGHSY and FQNENV. CDR3 length: 13 residues. This CDR3 is CASSPVGGYEQYF. The DNA for the CDR3 is TGTGCCAGCAGCCCTGTCGGGGGTTACGAGCAGTACTTC.

This clone was counted only a few times. This chain joins TRBV5-4 and TRBJ2-3; TRBD1 matches at 7 bases. The V gene's germline CDR1 is SGHNT and CDR2 YYREEE (reference sequence). The J segment lost 2 bases and the V segment lost 3 bases, leaving 3 bases of the junction unmatched. The CDR3 has 14 amino acids. CDR3 bases: TGTGCCAGCAGCTCCAGGGGGAACACAGATACGCAGTATTTT. This codes for CASSSRGNTDTQYF.

V usage is TRBV5-1 and J usage is TRBJ1-4, with 8 bases fitting TRBD1. The CDR3 loop spans 14 amino acids. CDR1 is SGHRS, CDR2 YFSETQ, per germline. Losses at the gene ends were 2 bases for V and 5 bases for J; bases not matched to a gene: 2. The CDR3 here is CASSFGQGNEKLFF. Written as DNA, the CDR3 is TGCGCCAGCAGCTTCGGACAGGGCAATGAAAAACTGTTTTTT. Full variable domain (rest looked up from reference TRBV5-1 and TRBJ1-4): KAGVTQTPRYLIKTRGQQVTLSCSPISGHRSVSWYQQTPGQGLQFLFEYFSETQRNKGNFPGRFSGRQFSNSRSEMNVSTLELGDSALYLCASSFGQGNEKLFFGSGTQLSVL.

Here the CDR3 reads CASSFKPSTEQYF. In DNA form, the CDR3 reads TGTGCCAGCAGCTTCAAACCCTCTACGGAGCAGTACTTC. The chain carries TRBV11-3 and TRBJ2-7; D gene unclear. V dropped 3 bases and J dropped 7 bases, with 13 bases sitting between them. Germline V lookup: CDR1 SGHNT, CDR2 YENEEA. The CDR3 covers 13 residues.

The genes are TRBV19 and TRBJ2-5; 8 bases are shared with TRBD1. The CDR3 extends over 13 amino acids. CDR1 and CDR2 from the germline V gene are LNHDA and SQIVND (reference sequence). The trim removed 9 bases at V and 4 bases at J, leaving 7 bases unmatched. The CDR3 spells CASGQGFGETQYF. The CDR3 DNA follows: TGTGCCAGCGGACAGGGTTTCGGAGAGACCCAGTACTTC.

The gene calls are TRBV5-4 and TRBJ2-2; maybe TRBD1 (5 bases). Germline CDR1 and CDR2: SGHNT and YYREEE (reference sequence). The CDR3 runs 13 residues. V lost 5 bases, J lost 4 bases, and 9 bases lay in between. CDR3 nucleotides: TGTGCCAGCAGTATTAGGGGCACCGGGGAGCTGTTTTTT. Protein product: CASSIRGTGELFF.

Written as DNA, the CDR3 is TGTGCCACTCGACAGGGGTCGGCCTATGGCTACACCTTC. Translating it yields CATRQGSAYGYTF. V gene TRBV19 combines with J gene TRBJ1-2; TRBD1 agrees at 8 bases. CDR1 is LNHDA and CDR2 is SQIVND in the germline V gene (reference sequence). This CDR3 has 13 residues. After removal of 10 bases from V and 4 bases from J, the junction contained 8 bases not matched to a gene.